Shown below are 14 T cell receptor beta chains from a single sample sequenced in a study of spatial heterogeneity in lung cancer. Via MiXCR, TCRdb re-called the 5' RACE reads, giving one row per CDR3 protein. The table shows around 24,000 distinct CDR3 sequences, with approximately 6.6% occurring only once. Time point in this sample: sample taken at primary tumor resection. Sequencing covered unsorted whole RNA taken from tumor, nontumor lung or frozen PBMC. The material sequenced was PBMCs, taken at surgery. Receptors originate from a male donor with early-stage non-small cell lung cancer.

This clonotype was observed at least ten times. The chain recombines TRBV3-1 with TRBJ2-3; maybe TRBD2 (5 bases). The CDR3 is 15 residues long. CDR1 and CDR2 from the germline V gene are LGHDT and YNNKEL (reference sequence). The germline V and J ends were trimmed by 1 base and 10 bases, with 18 bases remaining between them. The CDR3 sequence: CASSQGRASFTAQYF. The DNA of the CDR3 is TGTGCCAGCAGCCAAGGAAGAGCTAGCTTCACCGCGCAGTATTTT.

This clonotype has ten or more counts. V and J are TRBV4-2 and TRBJ2-1; 10 bases match TRBD2. Unmatched junction bases numbered 3, after V lost 0 bases and J lost 1 base. CDR3 length: 17 residues. Germline CDR1 and CDR2: LGHNA and YNFKEQ. The CDR3 protein is CASSQEPGLASYNEQFF. The CDR3 nucleotides are TGTGCCAGCAGCCAAGAACCGGGACTAGCGTCCTACAATGAGCAGTTCTTC.

This clonotype was observed at least ten times. The V gene is TRBV6-2 or TRBV6-3, the J gene TRBJ1-5; no reliable D call. This CDR3 is built from 15 residues. V gave up 4 bases and J gave up 0 bases, with 10 bases separating them. Germline CDR1 and CDR2: MNHEY and SVGEGT. The CDR3 DNA reads TGTGCCAGCAGTTGGGGAGTCTTTAGCAATCAGCCCCAGCATTTT. Its protein is CASSWGVFSNQPQHF.

CDR3 coding DNA: TGTGCCAGCAGTGAGGAGGAGAGCTCCTACAATGAGCAGTTCTTC. Translated: CASSEEESSYNEQFF. The chain has TRBV2 and TRBJ2-1; tentative D call: TRBD2 (5 bases). V was shortened by 3 bases and J by 0 bases, with 9 bases between the two germline ends. This CDR3 is 15 amino acids long. Germline loops: CDR1 SNHLY, CDR2 FYNNEI.

This clonotype has a count of ten or more. The chain has TRBV5-1 and TRBJ2-3; weak D call: TRBD2 (5 bases). The CDR3 is 16 residues long. Trimming took off 4 bases at V and 1 base at J, with 16 bases between the two ends. The germline CDR1 and CDR2 sequences are SGHRS and YFSETQ. The CDR3 protein is CASSPFGRDGTDTQYF. The CDR3 coding sequence is TGCGCCAGCAGCCCCTTCGGACGGGATGGCACAGATACGCAGTATTTT.

The chain combines TRBV20-1 with TRBJ1-1, with D hard to call. With 6 bases removed from V and 1 base from J, the gap between germline ends came to 9 bases. Germline V lookup: CDR1 DFQATT, CDR2 SNEGSKA (reference sequence). This CDR3 region has 12 residues. CDR3 nucleotide sequence: TGCAGTGCACCAATTGCGAACACTGAAGCTTTCTTT. Residues: CSAPIANTEAFF.

This clonotype was found a few times. This CDR3 reads CASSPKLAGEYNEQFF. DNA of the CDR3: TGTGCCAGCAGCCCGAAACTAGCGGGAGAATACAATGAGCAGTTCTTC. This chain uses TRBV7-9 with TRBJ2-1, with TRBD2 matching over 11 bases. The CDR3 loop spans 16 amino acids. Looked up from germline, CDR1 is SEHNR and CDR2 is FQNEAQ (reference sequence). V was clipped by 5 bases and J by 4 bases; unmatched bases: 7.

This clonotype was seen many times. The chain is built from TRBV5-4 and TRBJ1-2; D gene uncertain. Trimming pared 4 bases from V and 2 bases from J, leaving 12 bases between. Germline V gene lookup returns CDR1 SGHNT and CDR2 YYREEE (reference sequence). The CDR3 loop spans 14 amino acids. CDR3 sequence: CASSIESQNYGYTF. The CDR3 DNA sequence: TGTGCCAGCAGCATCGAGAGTCAGAACTATGGCTACACCTTC.

The rearrangement uses TRBV6-2 or TRBV6-3 and TRBJ1-1; 7 bases agree with TRBD1. CDR1 MNHEY and CDR2 SVGEGT come from the germline V gene. The CDR3 runs to 15 residues. V lost 10 bases, J lost 1 base, and 12 bases stayed unmatched. The CDR3 DNA reads TGTGCCACCCGGACGGACAGGATTAAGAACACTGAAGCTTTCTTT. As protein: CATRTDRIKNTEAFF.

This clonotype has ten or more counts. J is TRBJ2-3 and V is TRBV20-1; 10 positions agree with TRBD2. Germline-derived CDR1 and CDR2 are DFQATT and SNEGSKA (reference sequence). V lost 4 bases, J lost 8 bases, and 12 bases stayed unmatched. This CDR3 comprises 15 residues. CDR3 protein: CSATRGLAEEGTQYF. As DNA, the CDR3 is TGCAGTGCTACCCGAGGACTAGCGGAGGAGGGTACGCAGTATTTT.

This clonotype was picked up many times. The CDR3 DNA is TGTGCCAGCAGCTCAGGGGAGAACCGGAAACTGTTTTTT. Its translation: CASSSGENRKLFF. The rearrangement links TRBV7-9 to TRBJ1-4, with D possibly TRBD1 on 6 matching bases. V dropped 4 bases and J dropped 11 bases, with 14 bases sitting between them. In germline, CDR1 is SEHNR, CDR2 FQNEAQ (reference sequence). The CDR3 runs 13 residues.

This clonotype showed up many times. The rearrangement uses TRBV7-2 and TRBJ2-1, with D perhaps matching TRBD2 (5 bases). This CDR3 is 12 amino acids long. Germline-derived CDR1 and CDR2 are SGHTA and FQGNSA. Trimming took off 5 bases at V and 6 bases at J, with 8 bases between the two ends. The CDR3 spells CASSTTSNEQFF. The CDR3 DNA reads TGTGCCAGCAGCACTACTAGCAATGAGCAGTTCTTC.

This clonotype was detected many times. The chain uses TRBV7-2 and TRBJ1-6, with D perhaps matching TRBD1 (5 bases). CDR3 length: 15 residues. Trimming cost V 3 bases and J 7 bases, with 13 bases left between them. Germline CDR1 reads SGHTA; CDR2 reads FQGNSA. CDR3 in DNA: TGTGCCAGCAGCTTCATCGGGACCCTGAATTCACCCCTCCACTTT. Its translation is CASSFIGTLNSPLHF.

The chain uses TRBV6-6 and TRBJ2-7; D gene uncertain. This CDR3 spans 13 amino acids. Per the germline V gene, CDR1 is MNHNY and CDR2 is SVGAGI (reference sequence). Trimming shortened V by 6 bases and J by 3 bases, and 12 bases separated the two germline ends. For the CDR3, the DNA is TGTGCCAGCAGCCTCGACACGAGCTACGAGCAGTACTTC. It encodes CASSLDTSYEQYF.